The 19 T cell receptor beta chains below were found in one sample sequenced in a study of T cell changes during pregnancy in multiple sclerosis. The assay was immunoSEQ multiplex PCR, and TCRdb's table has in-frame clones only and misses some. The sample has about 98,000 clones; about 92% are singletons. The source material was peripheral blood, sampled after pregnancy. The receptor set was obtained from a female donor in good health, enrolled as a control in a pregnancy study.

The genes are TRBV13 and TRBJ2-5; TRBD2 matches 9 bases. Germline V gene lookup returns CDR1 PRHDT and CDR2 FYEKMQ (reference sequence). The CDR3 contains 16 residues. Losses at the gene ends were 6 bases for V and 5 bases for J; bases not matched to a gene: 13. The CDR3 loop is CASRRGREGAGETQYF. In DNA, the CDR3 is TGTGCCAGCAGAAGGGGGCGGGAGGGGGCGGGGGAGACCCAGTACTTC.

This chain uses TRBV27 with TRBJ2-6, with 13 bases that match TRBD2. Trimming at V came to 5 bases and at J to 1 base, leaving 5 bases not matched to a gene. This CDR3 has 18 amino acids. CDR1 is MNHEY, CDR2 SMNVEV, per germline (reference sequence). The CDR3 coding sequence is TGTGCCAGCAGTGTCCGACTAGCGGGAGGATCTGGGGCCAACGTCCTGACTTTC. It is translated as CASSVRLAGGSGANVLTF.

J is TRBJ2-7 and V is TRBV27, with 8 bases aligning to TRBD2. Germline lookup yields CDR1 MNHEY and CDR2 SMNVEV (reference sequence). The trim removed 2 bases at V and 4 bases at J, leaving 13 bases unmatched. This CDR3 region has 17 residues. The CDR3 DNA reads TGTGCCAGCAGTTTAGTGGCTAGCGGGCCCGGGGCATACGAGCAGTACTTC. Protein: CASSLVASGPGAYEQYF.

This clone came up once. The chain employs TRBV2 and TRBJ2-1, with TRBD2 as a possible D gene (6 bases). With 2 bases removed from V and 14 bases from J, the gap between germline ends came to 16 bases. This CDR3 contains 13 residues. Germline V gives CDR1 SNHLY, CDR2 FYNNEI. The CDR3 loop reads CASSETEGQRKFF. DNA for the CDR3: TGTGCCAGCAGTGAAACGGAGGGCCAGAGAAAGTTCTTC.

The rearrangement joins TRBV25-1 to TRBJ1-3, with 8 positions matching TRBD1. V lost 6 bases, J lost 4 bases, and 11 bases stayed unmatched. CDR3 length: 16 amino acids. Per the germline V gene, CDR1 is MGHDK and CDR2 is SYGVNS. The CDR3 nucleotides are TGTGCCAGCAGCGCTACAGGGGGACGCGGGGGAAACACCATATATTTT. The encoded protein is CASSATGGRGGNTIYF.

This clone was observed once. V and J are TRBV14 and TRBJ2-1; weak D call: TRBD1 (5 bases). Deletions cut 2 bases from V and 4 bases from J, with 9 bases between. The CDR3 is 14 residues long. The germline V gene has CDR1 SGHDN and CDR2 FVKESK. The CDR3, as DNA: TGTGCCAGCAGCCAACCCGACAGTTACAATGAGCAGTTCTTC. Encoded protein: CASSQPDSYNEQFF.

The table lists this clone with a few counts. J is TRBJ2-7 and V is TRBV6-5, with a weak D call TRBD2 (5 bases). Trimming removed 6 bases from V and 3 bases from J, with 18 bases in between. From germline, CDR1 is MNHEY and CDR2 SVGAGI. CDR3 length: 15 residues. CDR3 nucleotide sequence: TGTGCCAGCAGGGGCGAGGGAGCCGGAGACTACGAGCAGTACTTC. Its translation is CASRGEGAGDYEQYF.

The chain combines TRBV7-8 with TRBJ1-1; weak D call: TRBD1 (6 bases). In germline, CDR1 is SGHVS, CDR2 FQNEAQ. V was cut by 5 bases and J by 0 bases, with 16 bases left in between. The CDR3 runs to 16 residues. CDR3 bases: TGTGCCAGCAGCCAGGGGTGGGGGGGGATGAACACTGAAGCTTTCTTT. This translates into CASSQGWGGMNTEAFF.

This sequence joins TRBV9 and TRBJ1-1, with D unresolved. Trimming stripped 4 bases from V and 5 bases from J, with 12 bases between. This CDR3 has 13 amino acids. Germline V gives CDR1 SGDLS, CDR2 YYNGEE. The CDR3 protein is CASSFQSMTEAFF. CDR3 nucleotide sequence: TGTGCCAGCAGCTTTCAGTCGATGACTGAAGCTTTCTTT.

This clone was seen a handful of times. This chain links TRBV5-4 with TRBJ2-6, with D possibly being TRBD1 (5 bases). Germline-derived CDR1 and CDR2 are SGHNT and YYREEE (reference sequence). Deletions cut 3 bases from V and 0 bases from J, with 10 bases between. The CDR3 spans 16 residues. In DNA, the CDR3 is TGTGCCAGCAGCTGGACACCGCCCTCTGGGGCCAACGTCCTGACTTTC. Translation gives CASSWTPPSGANVLTF.

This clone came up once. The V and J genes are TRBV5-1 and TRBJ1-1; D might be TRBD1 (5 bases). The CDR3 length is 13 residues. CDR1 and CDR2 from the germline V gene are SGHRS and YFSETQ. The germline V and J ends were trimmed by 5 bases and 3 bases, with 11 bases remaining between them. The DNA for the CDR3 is TGCGCCAGCAGGTCCTGGGGGGACACTGAAGCTTTCTTT. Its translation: CASRSWGDTEAFF.

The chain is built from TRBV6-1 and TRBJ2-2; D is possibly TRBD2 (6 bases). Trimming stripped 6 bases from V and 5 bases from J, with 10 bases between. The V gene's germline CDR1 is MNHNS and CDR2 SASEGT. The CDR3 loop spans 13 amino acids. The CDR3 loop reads CASRSSGTGELFF. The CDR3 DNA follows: TGTGCCAGCAGGTCGAGCGGGACCGGGGAGCTGTTTTTT.

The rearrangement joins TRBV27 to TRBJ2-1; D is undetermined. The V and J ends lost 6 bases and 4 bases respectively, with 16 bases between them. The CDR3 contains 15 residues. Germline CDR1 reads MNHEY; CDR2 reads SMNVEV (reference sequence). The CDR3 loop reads CASSLSTPLYNEQFF. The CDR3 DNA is TGTGCCAGCAGCCTATCTACGCCGCTATACAATGAGCAGTTCTTC.

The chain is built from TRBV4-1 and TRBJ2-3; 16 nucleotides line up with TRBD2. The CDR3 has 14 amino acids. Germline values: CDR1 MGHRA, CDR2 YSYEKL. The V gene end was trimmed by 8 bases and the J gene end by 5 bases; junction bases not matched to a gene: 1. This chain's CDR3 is CASGTSGREDTQYF. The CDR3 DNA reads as TGCGCCAGCGGGACTAGCGGGAGGGAAGATACGCAGTATTTT.

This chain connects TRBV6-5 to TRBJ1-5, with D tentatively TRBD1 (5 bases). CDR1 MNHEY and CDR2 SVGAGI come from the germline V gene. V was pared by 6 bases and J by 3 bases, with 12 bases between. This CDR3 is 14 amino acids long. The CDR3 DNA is TGTGCCAGCAGACCAGGGTTCAACAATCAGCCCCAGCATTTT. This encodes CASRPGFNNQPQHF.

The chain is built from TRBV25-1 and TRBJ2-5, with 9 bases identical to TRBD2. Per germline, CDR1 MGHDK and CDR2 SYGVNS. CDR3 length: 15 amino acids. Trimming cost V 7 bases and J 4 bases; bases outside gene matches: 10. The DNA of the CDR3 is TGTGCCAGCAAAAAGGCGGGACTAGCCTCAGAGACCCAGTACTTC. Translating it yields CASKKAGLASETQYF.

In DNA form, the CDR3 reads TGTGCCAGCAGCCCGCCTCCCGGGACAGGGGACGGGGTCGATGAGCAGTTCTTC. This translates into CASSPPPGTGDGVDEQFF. This chain joins TRBV5-6 and TRBJ2-1; 10 positions agree with TRBD1. V lost 4 bases, J lost 8 bases, and 18 bases stayed unmatched. Germline V gene data show CDR1 as SGHDT and CDR2 as YYEEEE. The CDR3 is 18 residues long.

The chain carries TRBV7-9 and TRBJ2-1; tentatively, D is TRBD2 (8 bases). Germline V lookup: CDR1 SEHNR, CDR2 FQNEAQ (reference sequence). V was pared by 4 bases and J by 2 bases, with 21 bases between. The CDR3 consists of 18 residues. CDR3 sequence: CASSSSGRGLSPYNEQFF. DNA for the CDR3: TGTGCCAGCAGCTCCTCCGGGAGGGGGCTATCCCCCTACAATGAGCAGTTCTTC.

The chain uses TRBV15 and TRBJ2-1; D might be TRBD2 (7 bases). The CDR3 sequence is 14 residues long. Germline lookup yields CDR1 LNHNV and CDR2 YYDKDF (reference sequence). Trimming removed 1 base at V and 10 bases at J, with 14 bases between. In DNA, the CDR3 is TGTGCCACCAGCAGAGGTGGGGGGGCACGCGAGCAGTTCTTC. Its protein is CATSRGGGAREQFF.